This T cell receptor (beta chain) was obtained from a study of regulatory T cells in long-lasting Graves disease. This clonotype was detected only once. Antigen: not known. Researchers made TCR beta libraries by using iRepertoire HTBI primers and running Arm-PCR on CDR3 regions. TCRdb reprocessed the multiplex PCR reads via MiXCR and lists one record per CDR3 protein. The top ten hold about 27% of the sample, which has some 340,000 distinct CDR3 sequences, approximately 23% seen once. Study-wide results and limits: Among persistent patients, a larger number of public clonotypes were shared (approximately 3,000) than among newly diagnosed patients (about 1,000).

CDR1 SGHTA and CDR2 FQGNSA come from the germline V gene. The CDR3 loop spans 15 amino acids. Trimming stripped 5 bases from V and 3 bases from J, with 14 bases between. Time point described: persistent/refractory GD, antithyroid drugs over 5 years with positive TRAb. Construction of the TCR library relied on RNA isolated from PBMCs. The starting material was peripheral blood mononuclear cells (PBMCs), obtained when the disease was refractory, from a patient treated with antithyroid drugs. This clonotype was obtained from a middle-aged woman with Graves disease. This chain links TRBV7-2 with TRBJ2-1, with D possibly matching TRBD2 (6 bases). The CDR3 spells CASSTHDGSYNEQFF. In DNA form, the CDR3 reads TGTGCCAGCAGCACTCACGACGGGAGCTACAATGAGCAGTTCTTC.